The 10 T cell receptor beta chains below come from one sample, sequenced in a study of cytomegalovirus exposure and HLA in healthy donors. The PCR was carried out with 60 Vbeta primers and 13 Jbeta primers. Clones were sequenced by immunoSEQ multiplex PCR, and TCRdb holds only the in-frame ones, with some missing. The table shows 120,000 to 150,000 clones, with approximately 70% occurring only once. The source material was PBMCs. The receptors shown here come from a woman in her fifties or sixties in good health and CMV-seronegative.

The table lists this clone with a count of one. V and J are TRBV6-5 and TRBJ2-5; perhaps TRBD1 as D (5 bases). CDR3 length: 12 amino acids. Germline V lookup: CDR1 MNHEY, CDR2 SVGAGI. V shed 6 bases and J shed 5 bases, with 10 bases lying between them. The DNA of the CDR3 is TGTGCCAGCAGCCAGGGTTTGGAGACCCAGTACTTC. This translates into CASSQGLETQYF.

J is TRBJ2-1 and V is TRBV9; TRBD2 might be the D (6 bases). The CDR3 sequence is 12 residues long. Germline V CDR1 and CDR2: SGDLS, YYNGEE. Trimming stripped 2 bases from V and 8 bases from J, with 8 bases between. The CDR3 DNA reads TGTGCCAGCAGCGTCGGCGGGGATGAGCAGTTCTTC. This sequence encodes CASSVGGDEQFF.

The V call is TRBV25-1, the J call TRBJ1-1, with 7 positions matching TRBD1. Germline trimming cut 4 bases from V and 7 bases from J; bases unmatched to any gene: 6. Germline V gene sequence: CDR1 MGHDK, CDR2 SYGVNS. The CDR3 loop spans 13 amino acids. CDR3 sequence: CASSGTGPFEAFF. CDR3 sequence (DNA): TGTGCCAGCAGTGGGACAGGACCTTTTGAAGCTTTCTTT.

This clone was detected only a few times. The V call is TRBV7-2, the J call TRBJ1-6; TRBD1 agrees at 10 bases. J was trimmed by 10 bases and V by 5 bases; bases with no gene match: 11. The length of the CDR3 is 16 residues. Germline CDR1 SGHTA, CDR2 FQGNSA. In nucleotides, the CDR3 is TGTGCCAGCAGCCTAACCGCGGGGGACAGGGGCTCACCCCTCCACTTT. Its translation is CASSLTAGDRGSPLHF.

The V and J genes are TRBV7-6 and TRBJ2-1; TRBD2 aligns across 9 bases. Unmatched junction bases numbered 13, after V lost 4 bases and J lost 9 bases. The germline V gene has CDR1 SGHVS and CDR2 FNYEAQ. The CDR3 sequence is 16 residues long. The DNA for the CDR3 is TGTGCCAGCAGCTCCTGGGGGTTAGCGGGAGCGGTTGAGCAGTTCTTC. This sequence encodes CASSSWGLAGAVEQFF.

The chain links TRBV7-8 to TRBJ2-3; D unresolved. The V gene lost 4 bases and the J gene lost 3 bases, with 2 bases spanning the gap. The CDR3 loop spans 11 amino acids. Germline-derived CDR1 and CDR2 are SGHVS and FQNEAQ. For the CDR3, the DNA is TGTGCCAGCAGCTCAACAGATACGCAGTATTTT. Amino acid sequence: CASSSTDTQYF. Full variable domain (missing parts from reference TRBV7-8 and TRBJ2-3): GAGVSQSPRYKVAKRGQDVALRCDPISGHVSLFWYQQALGQGPEFLTYFQNEAQLDKSGLPSDRFFAERPEGSVSTLKIQRTQQEDSAVYLCASSSTDTQYFGPGTRLTVL.

CDR3 DNA sequence: TGTGCCAGTAGTATATACGGGACATCTAATCAGCCCCAGCATTTT. It yields the protein CASSIYGTSNQPQHF. The rearrangement uses TRBV19 and TRBJ1-5; D is possibly TRBD1 (6 bases). Germline values: CDR1 LNHDA, CDR2 SQIVND (reference sequence). The CDR3 contains 15 residues. V lost 2 bases and J 4 bases, leaving 12 bases between the germline ends.

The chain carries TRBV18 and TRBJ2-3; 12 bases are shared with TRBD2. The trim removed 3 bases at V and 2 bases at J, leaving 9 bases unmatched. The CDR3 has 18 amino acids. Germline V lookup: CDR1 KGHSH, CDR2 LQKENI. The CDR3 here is CASSPSVLAGGFTDTQYF. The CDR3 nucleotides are TGTGCCAGCTCACCTTCGGTACTAGCGGGAGGCTTCACAGATACGCAGTATTTT. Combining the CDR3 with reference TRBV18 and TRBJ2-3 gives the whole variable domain NAGVMQNPRHLVRRRGQEARLRCSPMKGHSHVYWYRQLPEEGLKFMVYLQKENIIDESGMPKERFSAEFPKEGPSILRIQQVVRGDSAAYFCASSPSVLAGGFTDTQYFGPGTRLTVL.

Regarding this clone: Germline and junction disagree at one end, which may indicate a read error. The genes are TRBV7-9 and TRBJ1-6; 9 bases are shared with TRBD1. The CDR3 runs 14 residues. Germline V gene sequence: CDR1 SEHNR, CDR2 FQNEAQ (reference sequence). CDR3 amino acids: CSSRSTGGSSPLHF. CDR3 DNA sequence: TGTTCCAGCAGATCAACAGGGGGCTCATCACCCCTCCACTTT.

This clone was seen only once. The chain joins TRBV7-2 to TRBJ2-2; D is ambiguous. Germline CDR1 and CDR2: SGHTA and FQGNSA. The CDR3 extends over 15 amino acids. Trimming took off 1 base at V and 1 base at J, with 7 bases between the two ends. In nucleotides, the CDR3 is TGTGCCAGCAGCTTAGGTGGTAGGAACACCGGGGAGCTGTTTTTT. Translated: CASSLGGRNTGELFF. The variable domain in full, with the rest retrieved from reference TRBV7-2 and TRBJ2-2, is GAGVSQSPSNKVTEKGKDVELRCDPISGHTALYWYRQSLGQGLEFLIYFQGNSAPDKSGLPSDRFSAERTGGSVSTLTIQRTQQEDSAVYLCASSLGGRNTGELFFGEGSRLTVL.